The 29 T cell receptor beta chains reported below all come from one sample, sequenced in a study of blood T cell repertoires in COVID-19. The table came from immunoSEQ multiplex PCR; TCRdb's copy has only in-frame clones and leaves some out. Of about 250,000 clones detected, about 84% appear once; the ten largest clones hold approximately 6.2%. The sequenced sample was peripheral blood. Receptor source: a woman older than 75 with COVID-19, enrolled during active disease.

V gene TRBV4-1 combines with J gene TRBJ2-5; 13 bases align to TRBD2. J lost 3 bases, V lost 2 bases, and 3 bases had no gene match. Germline CDR1 reads MGHRA; CDR2 reads YSYEKL. The length of the CDR3 is 16 residues. Written as DNA, the CDR3 is TGCGCCAGCAGCCAACCAGGACTAGCGGGGGAAGAGACCCAGTACTTC. As protein: CASSQPGLAGEETQYF.

This clone was seen ten or more times. CDR3 nucleotide sequence: TGTGCCTGGAGTAGGACAGGGCCTTCACCCCTCCACTTT. Amino acids: CAWSRTGPSPLHF. The chain carries TRBV30 and TRBJ1-6; 8 positions match TRBD1. The ends lost 2 bases at V and 9 bases at J; junction bases unmatched: 3. From germline, CDR1 is GTSNPN and CDR2 SVGIG (reference sequence). The CDR3 consists of 13 residues.

The genes are TRBV20-1 and TRBJ1-1, with TRBD1 matching over 9 bases. The CDR3 loop spans 15 amino acids. Germline CDR1 is DFQATT and CDR2 is SNEGSKA (reference sequence). With 3 bases clipped from V and 0 bases from J, the junction kept 5 bases outside the gene matches. For the CDR3, the DNA is TGCAGTGCTAGTTCCACAGGGGGCATGAACACTGAAGCTTTCTTT. Its translation: CSASSTGGMNTEAFF.

This clone was counted only a few times. The chain carries TRBV28 and TRBJ1-4; no firm D call. There are 17 residues in the CDR3. Germline V lookup: CDR1 MDHEN, CDR2 SYDVKM. The V end lost 4 bases, the J end lost 7 bases, and 22 bases lay between the germline ends. The CDR3 sequence is CASSSLDGVSQGEKLFF. The CDR3, as DNA: TGTGCCAGCAGTTCCCTCGACGGAGTCTCACAAGGTGAAAAACTGTTTTTT.

The chain has TRBV6-5 and TRBJ1-4; perhaps TRBD1 as D (5 bases). Germline CDR1 is MNHEY and CDR2 is SVGAGI. V was pared by 2 bases and J by 6 bases, with 13 bases between. This CDR3 region has 15 residues. The CDR3 DNA sequence: TGTGCCAGCAGTTACGGGGGACTAGGGGATGAAAAACTGTTTTTT. Amino acids: CASSYGGLGDEKLFF.

The chain is built from TRBV7-9 and TRBJ1-6, with 7 bases that match TRBD1. Per germline, CDR1 SEHNR and CDR2 FQNEAQ (reference sequence). The CDR3 loop spans 15 amino acids. Trimming removed 8 bases from V and 6 bases from J; junction bases left unmatched: 10. The CDR3 DNA is TGTGCCAGCGGGTCCCGGGACAGCGTTAATTCACCCCTCCACTTT. The encoded protein is CASGSRDSVNSPLHF.

The V gene is TRBV13, the J gene TRBJ2-1; TRBD1 might be the D (5 bases). The length of the CDR3 is 14 residues. CDR1 PRHDT and CDR2 FYEKMQ come from the germline V gene (reference sequence). V was shortened by 3 bases and J by 6 bases, with 12 bases between the two germline ends. In DNA form, the CDR3 reads TGTGCCAGCAGCTTCAACATCAGGGTCAATGAGCAGTTCTTC. Its protein product is CASSFNIRVNEQFF.

The genes are TRBV5-1 and TRBJ1-2; TRBD1 agrees at 8 bases. The trim removed 2 bases at V and 1 base at J, leaving 4 bases unmatched. The CDR3 sequence is 15 residues long. The germline V gene has CDR1 SGHRS and CDR2 YFSETQ. The CDR3 nucleotides read TGCGCCAGCAGCTTTTCAGGGGGCGATAACTATGGCTACACCTTC. It encodes CASSFSGGDNYGYTF. Filled out from reference TRBV5-1 and TRBJ1-2, the complete variable domain reads KAGVTQTPRYLIKTRGQQVTLSCSPISGHRSVSWYQQTPGQGLQFLFEYFSETQRNKGNFPGRFSGRQFSNSRSEMNVSTLELGDSALYLCASSFSGGDNYGYTFGSGTRLTVV.

The CDR3 region has the DNA TGTGCCACTGTGGGACAGTCCTACGAGCAGTACTTC. It encodes CATVGQSYEQYF. The chain is built from TRBV28 and TRBJ2-7, with TRBD1 matching over 7 bases. The CDR3 is 12 residues long. Germline V CDR1 and CDR2: MDHEN, SYDVKM. The ends lost 10 bases at V and 1 base at J; junction bases unmatched: 4.

The V call is TRBV5-1, the J call TRBJ2-7; TRBD1 matches 8 bases. Germline loops: CDR1 SGHRS, CDR2 YFSETQ. V shed 5 bases, J shed 2 bases, and the junction held 6 bases outside the gene matches. The CDR3 has 14 amino acids. CDR3 DNA: TGCGCCAGCAGATCGGGACAGGAGACCTACGAGCAGTACTTC. It is translated as CASRSGQETYEQYF. The full variable domain, in which reference TRBV5-1 and TRBJ2-7 provide the parts outside the CDR3, is KAGVTQTPRYLIKTRGQQVTLSCSPISGHRSVSWYQQTPGQGLQFLFEYFSETQRNKGNFPGRFSGRQFSNSRSEMNVSTLELGDSALYLCASRSGQETYEQYFGPGTRLTVT.

This sequence joins TRBV3-1 (or the pseudogene TRBV3-2) and TRBJ2-1; 7 bases agree with TRBD2. CDR1 is LGHDT, CDR2 YNNKEL, per germline (reference sequence). V lost 0 bases and J lost 10; bases outside the gene matches: 3. This CDR3 spans 13 amino acids. The CDR3 reads CASSQDYGGEQFF. Written as DNA, the CDR3 is TGTGCCAGCAGCCAAGATTACGGGGGGGAGCAGTTCTTC.

The V gene is TRBV6-1, the J gene TRBJ1-2; D is uncertain. This CDR3 has 13 residues. V dropped 3 bases and J dropped 2 bases, with 7 bases sitting between them. The germline CDR1 and CDR2 sequences are MNHNS and SASEGT. This CDR3 is CASSEGRNYGYTF. The CDR3, as DNA: TGTGCCAGCAGTGAGGGGAGAAACTATGGCTACACCTTC.

In its sample, this clone was seen once. The gene calls are TRBV6-5 and TRBJ1-1; no firm D call. Trimming took off 5 bases at V and 0 bases at J, with 13 bases between the two ends. The CDR3 has 15 residues. CDR1 and CDR2 (germline): MNHEY, SVGAGI. As DNA, the CDR3 is TGTGCCAGCAGTCGAAACTGGGCTTTGAACACTGAAGCTTTCTTT. It codes for CASSRNWALNTEAFF.

This chain joins TRBV28 and TRBJ1-5, with D uncertain. The germline V and J ends were trimmed by 3 bases and 9 bases, with 9 bases remaining between them. CDR3 length: 12 residues. Germline lookup yields CDR1 MDHEN and CDR2 SYDVKM. The CDR3 protein is CASSFVGLPQHF. CDR3 nucleotide sequence: TGTGCCAGCAGTTTCGTGGGCTTGCCCCAGCATTTT.

The chain has TRBV7-2 and TRBJ1-4; perhaps TRBD1 as D (5 bases). There are 14 residues in the CDR3. Germline assignment: CDR1 SGHTA and CDR2 FQGNSA. V was trimmed by 2 bases and J by 4 bases, leaving 8 bases between them. CDR3 in amino acids: CASSLSGNNEKLFF. CDR3 in DNA: TGTGCCAGCAGCTTATCAGGGAATAATGAAAAACTGTTTTTT.

V is TRBV19 and J is TRBJ2-5; the D gene is possibly TRBD1 (6 bases). This CDR3 is built from 16 residues. Germline loops: CDR1 LNHDA, CDR2 SQIVND (reference sequence). V was trimmed by 6 bases and J by 0 bases, leaving 17 bases between them. The DNA of the CDR3 is TGTGCCAGTAGGCCGACAGGACGACTGTACCAAGAGACCCAGTACTTC. Its translation is CASRPTGRLYQETQYF.

V is TRBV27 and J is TRBJ2-3; 7 nucleotides agree with TRBD1. Trimming cost V 5 bases and J 7 bases; bases outside gene matches: 6. Germline loops: CDR1 MNHEY, CDR2 SMNVEV (reference sequence). This CDR3 is built from 13 residues. The CDR3, as DNA: TGTGCCAGCAGTCTTACAGGGGAAAATACGCAGTATTTT. Translating it yields CASSLTGENTQYF.

The V call is TRBV5-1, the J call TRBJ2-3; TRBD2 agrees at 13 bases. Trimming removed 7 bases from V and 10 bases from J; junction bases left unmatched: 12. Looked up from germline, CDR1 is SGHRS and CDR2 is YFSETQ. This CDR3 has 15 residues. Here the CDR3 reads CASGRLAGGGGPQYF. The CDR3 region has the DNA TGCGCCAGCGGTCGACTAGCGGGGGGAGGAGGTCCGCAGTATTTT.

The chain is built from TRBV7-9 and TRBJ2-3; a possible D gene is TRBD2 (6 bases). V was clipped by 0 bases and J by 0 bases, with 16 bases between them. Germline V gene data show CDR1 as SEHNR and CDR2 as FQNEAQ (reference sequence). CDR3 length: 18 amino acids. CDR3 nucleotides: TGTGCCAGCAGCTTAGCCAGGACTACCGATGGGAGCACAGATACGCAGTATTTT. Translating it yields CASSLARTTDGSTDTQYF.

J is TRBJ2-7 and V is TRBV29-1; TRBD1 agrees at 9 bases. V lost 4 bases and J lost 5; bases outside the gene matches: 0. There are 11 residues in the CDR3. Per the germline V gene, CDR1 is SQVTM and CDR2 is ANQGSEA. CDR3 in DNA: TGCAGCGTTGGACAGGGGGACGAGCAGTACTTC. It is translated as CSVGQGDEQYF.

The gene calls are TRBV2 and TRBJ1-6, with 10 bases matching TRBD1. J was trimmed by 9 bases and V by 6 bases; bases with no gene match: 5. The CDR3 length is 14 residues. CDR1 is SNHLY, CDR2 FYNNEI, per germline. The CDR3 spells CASSSDRGLSPLHF. CDR3 DNA: TGTGCCAGCAGCTCCGACAGGGGGCTTTCACCCCTCCACTTT.

The chain recombines TRBV18 with TRBJ1-5; D possibly corresponds to TRBD1 (5 bases). The germline V gene encodes CDR1 KGHSH and CDR2 LQKENI. Trimming took 4 bases from V and 0 from J, leaving 10 bases between them. The CDR3 extends over 15 amino acids. In nucleotides, the CDR3 is TGTGCCAGCTCACAGGGGCAGAATAGCAATCAGCCCCAGCATTTT. Translated, it gives CASSQGQNSNQPQHF.

The DNA for the CDR3 is TGTGCCAGCAGTTTGGCGGATCGGACTGAAGCTTTCTTT. Translated, it gives CASSLADRTEAFF. The chain recombines TRBV27 with TRBJ1-1; D unclear. The CDR3 loop spans 13 amino acids. V shed 3 bases and J shed 5 bases, with 10 bases lying between them. Germline V gives CDR1 MNHEY, CDR2 SMNVEV (reference sequence).

The chain employs TRBV3-1 (or the pseudogene TRBV3-2) and TRBJ1-4; weak D call: TRBD1 (5 bases). The germline CDR1 and CDR2 sequences are LGHDT and YNNKEL (reference sequence). Between the trimmed V and J ends, which lost 4 bases and 3 bases, there was a span of 9 bases. This CDR3 spans 14 amino acids. The CDR3 DNA reads as TGTGCCAGCAGCCGGAGACAGCCTAATGAAAAACTGTTTTTT. This codes for CASSRRQPNEKLFF.

The rearrangement links TRBV2 to TRBJ1-1, with D possibly TRBD1 on 5 matching bases. Trimming took off 4 bases at V and 3 bases at J, with 9 bases between the two ends. Germline V CDR1 and CDR2: SNHLY, FYNNEI. The CDR3 loop spans 13 amino acids. CDR3 sequence (DNA): TGTGCCAGCAGTGGACAGACAGACACTGAAGCTTTCTTT. The encoded protein is CASSGQTDTEAFF.

The chain joins TRBV6-1 to TRBJ1-1; a weak D match, TRBD1 (6 bases). Trimming shortened V by 3 bases and J by 10 bases, and 12 bases separated the two germline ends. The CDR3 has 12 residues. From germline, CDR1 is MNHNS and CDR2 SASEGT. CDR3 coding DNA: TGTGCCAGCAGTGATTTTACAGGGAGAGCTTTCTTT. This gives the protein CASSDFTGRAFF.

Worth noting for this clone: The identical CDR3 is also encoded by other nucleotide sequences in the sample. The V gene is TRBV9, the J gene TRBJ1-1, with 9 bases lining up with TRBD1. This CDR3 is 14 amino acids long. Germline lookup yields CDR1 SGDLS and CDR2 YYNGEE. The V gene end was trimmed by 0 bases and the J gene end by 5 bases; junction bases not matched to a gene: 2. This CDR3 is CASSVGDRGTEAFF. CDR3 sequence (DNA): TGTGCCAGCAGCGTAGGAGACAGGGGGACTGAAGCTTTCTTT.

The chain joins TRBV7-2 to TRBJ1-6; 7 bases are a match to TRBD1. Germline trimming cut 5 bases from V and 7 bases from J; bases unmatched to any gene: 2. This CDR3 is 13 amino acids long. Germline V gives CDR1 SGHTA, CDR2 FQGNSA. DNA for the CDR3: TGTGCCAGCAGCCAACAGGGGAATTCACCCCTCCACTTT. It specifies CASSQQGNSPLHF.

A remark on this clone: Other DNA sequences within the sample encode an identical CDR3. The V call is TRBV5-1, the J call TRBJ2-2; TRBD2 matches 13 bases. V lost 1 base and J lost 8; bases outside the gene matches: 5. In germline, CDR1 is SGHRS, CDR2 YFSETQ. This CDR3 region has 16 residues. The CDR3, as DNA: TGCGCCAGCAGCTTGAGGACTAGCGGGGGCACAGGGGAGCTGTTTTTT. Translating gives CASSLRTSGGTGELFF.